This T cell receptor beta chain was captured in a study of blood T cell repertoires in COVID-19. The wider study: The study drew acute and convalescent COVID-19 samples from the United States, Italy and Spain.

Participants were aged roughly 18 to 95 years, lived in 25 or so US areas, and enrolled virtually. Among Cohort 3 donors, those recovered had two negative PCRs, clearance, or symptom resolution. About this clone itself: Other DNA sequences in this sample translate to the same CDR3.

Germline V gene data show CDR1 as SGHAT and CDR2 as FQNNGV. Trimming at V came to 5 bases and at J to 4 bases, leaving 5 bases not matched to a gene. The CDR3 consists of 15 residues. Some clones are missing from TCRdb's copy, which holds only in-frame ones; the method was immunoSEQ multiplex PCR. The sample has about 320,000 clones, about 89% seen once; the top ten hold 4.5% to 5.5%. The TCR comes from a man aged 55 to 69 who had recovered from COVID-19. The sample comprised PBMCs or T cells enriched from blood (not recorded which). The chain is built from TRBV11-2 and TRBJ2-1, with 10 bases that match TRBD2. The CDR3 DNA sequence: TGTGCCAGCAGCCCCGGACTAGCGGTATACAATGAGCAGTTCTTC. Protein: CASSPGLAVYNEQFF.